Listed below are T cell receptor beta chains from one sample, sequenced in a study of blood T cells in healthy people across ages. TCRdb re-analysed the 5' RACE reads in MiXCR, keeping a single row per CDR3 protein. The sample records about 540,000 distinct CDR3 sequences, more than 20% being singletons. These data were likewise used in another study, on T cells of mothers and their children.

What was sequenced was blood. All receptors derive from a boy under 18 in good health. The CDR3 runs from the conserved cysteine through the conserved F or W.

len: 16
j_gene: TRBJ2-2
v_gene: TRBV24-1
CDR3aa: CATSDFRDQNTGELFF

len: 15
j_gene: TRBJ1-1
v_gene: TRBV10-3
CDR3aa: CAISDSGQPNTEAFF

len: 15
j_gene: TRBJ1-6
v_gene: TRBV6-5
CDR3aa: CATRPGSSYNSPLHF

len: 14
j_gene: TRBJ2-5
v_gene: TRBV20-1
CDR3aa: CSARGWGPQETQYF

len: 14
j_gene: TRBJ2-3
v_gene: TRBV20-1
CDR3aa: CSARVPAGGDTQYF

len: 15
j_gene: TRBJ2-7
v_gene: TRBV3-1
CDR3aa: CASSQVYGEAYEQYF

len: 14
j_gene: TRBJ2-3
v_gene: TRBV28
CDR3aa: CASSSGTDTDTQYF

len: 16
j_gene: TRBJ2-7
v_gene: TRBV29-1
CDR3aa: CSVVVHGTGLYGEQYF

len: 14
j_gene: TRBJ2-3
v_gene: TRBV20-1
CDR3aa: CSASIRGRTDTQYF

len: 14
j_gene: TRBJ2-3
v_gene: TRBV12-3/TRBV12-4
CDR3aa: CASRIAGGADTQYF

len: 13
j_gene: TRBJ1-2
v_gene: TRBV30
CDR3aa: CARHTGPGSGYTF

len: 15
j_gene: TRBJ1-1
v_gene: TRBV14
CDR3aa: CASSQDTGGQAEAFF

len: 15
j_gene: TRBJ1-1
v_gene: TRBV6-5
CDR3aa: CASSYSGGEPTEAFF

len: 13
j_gene: TRBJ2-7
v_gene: TRBV6-2/TRBV6-3
CDR3aa: CASCVQISYEQYF

len: 15
j_gene: TRBJ1-2
v_gene: TRBV5-1
CDR3aa: CASSSTGTGDYGYTF

len: 16
j_gene: TRBJ1-5
v_gene: TRBV4-3
CDR3aa: CASSPSMGRGHQPQHF

len: 15
j_gene: TRBJ1-2
v_gene: TRBV27
CDR3aa: CASSPGTGRGYGYTF

len: 13
j_gene: TRBJ2-1
v_gene: TRBV6-6
CDR3aa: CASRTSGINEQFF

len: 16
j_gene: .
v_gene: TRBV4-3
CDR3aa: CASSQDWQGSFDEQYF

len: 15
j_gene: TRBJ2-6
v_gene: TRBV20-1
CDR3aa: CSARVDSSGANVLTF

len: 20
j_gene: TRBJ2-1
v_gene: TRBV23-1
CDR3aa: CASSHLIGTSGLFGYNEQFF

len: 10
j_gene: TRBJ1-1
v_gene: TRBV29-1
CDR3aa: CSVRDTEAFF

len: 15
j_gene: TRBJ2-1
v_gene: TRBV18
CDR3aa: CASSPTSGGRDEQFF

len: 14
j_gene: TRBJ2-7
v_gene: TRBV7-2
CDR3aa: CASSSPPQGREQYF

len: 16
j_gene: TRBJ1-4
v_gene: TRBV9
CDR3aa: CASSVAPQTTNEKLFF

len: 13
j_gene: TRBJ2-7
v_gene: TRBV6-1
CDR3aa: CASFLSGSYEQYF